The TCR beta chain under discussion was sequenced for a study of blood T cells in healthy people across ages. Combining a sample-barcoded 5' primer with a J-beta primer mix, a second PCR ran for 7 to 11 cycles. From the 5' RACE reads, TCRdb called clonotypes with MiXCR, one entry per CDR3 protein. The sample has 750,000 to 1,000,000 distinct CDR3 sequences, roughly 29% seen once. This CDR3 spans 15 amino acids. The V segment lost 5 bases and the J segment 2 bases; nucleotides outside the gene matches: 5. Per germline, CDR1 SQVTM and CDR2 ANQGSEA. The sample was also reused in another study, on T cells of mothers and their children.

The rearrangement joins TRBV29-1 to TRBJ2-3; TRBD2 matches 12 bases. The specimen was blood. This TCR was sampled from a woman aged 40 to 49 in good health. The CDR3, as DNA: TGCAGCGTTCTTCTAGCGGGGGGGTTCACAGATACGCAGTATTTT. Its translation is CSVLLAGGFTDTQYF.